These 28 T cell receptor beta chains were sequenced from one sample in a study of cytomegalovirus exposure and HLA in healthy donors. With 60 Vbeta and 13 Jbeta primers, the PCR was carried out. Clones were read by immunoSEQ multiplex PCR, and TCRdb kept only the in-frame ones, dropping some. Among approximately 170,000 clones listed, approximately 70% were seen once. Sequencing was done on a sample of PBMCs. All receptors derive from a woman aged 18-29 years in good health and CMV-seropositive.

The V and J genes are TRBV4-3 and TRBJ2-7; 8 bases are a match to TRBD1. The CDR3 loop spans 15 amino acids. Germline CDR1 reads LGHNA; CDR2 reads YSLEER. The V gene end was trimmed by 4 bases and the J gene end by 4 bases; junction bases not matched to a gene: 9. DNA for the CDR3: TGCGCCAGCAGCCCGACAGGGGCTGGCGGGTACGAGCAGTACTTC. Its protein is CASSPTGAGGYEQYF.

The V and J genes are TRBV5-1 and TRBJ2-3; 15 nucleotides line up with TRBD2. CDR3 length: 18 residues. Trimming at V came to 3 bases and at J to 0 bases, leaving 5 bases not matched to a gene. CDR1 is SGHRS and CDR2 is YFSETQ in the germline V gene. CDR3 amino acids: CASSWGLAGGSSTDTQYF. In DNA form, the CDR3 reads TGCGCCAGCAGCTGGGGACTAGCGGGGGGCTCTAGCACAGATACGCAGTATTTT.

The chain recombines TRBV6-5 with TRBJ1-2; 7 positions agree with TRBD1. V dropped 5 bases and J dropped 0; count of bases not matched to a gene: 6. Germline V lookup: CDR1 MNHEY, CDR2 SVGAGI. The CDR3 sequence is 15 residues long. DNA for the CDR3: TGTGCCAGCAGTCCTGGGACAGTTACTAACTATGGCTACACCTTC. It encodes CASSPGTVTNYGYTF.

CDR3 loop: CASSPDRGEQYF. The CDR3 bases are TGTGCCAGCAGCCCGGACAGGGGGGAGCAGTACTTC. The V and J genes are TRBV11-1 and TRBJ2-7, with 10 bases fitting TRBD1. CDR1 is SGHAT, CDR2 FQDESV, per germline (reference sequence). With V trimmed by 5 bases and J by 7 bases, 2 bases remained unmatched. The CDR3 runs to 12 residues.

This sequence joins TRBV20-1 and TRBJ2-7, with D possibly matching TRBD2 (6 bases). Trimming shortened V by 5 bases and J by 6 bases, and 11 bases separated the two germline ends. The germline gives CDR1 DFQATT, CDR2 SNEGSKA (reference sequence). The CDR3 is 11 residues long. CDR3 sequence reads: CSAGTQREQYF. The DNA of the CDR3 is TGCAGTGCTGGGACTCAACGCGAGCAGTACTTC.

V and J are TRBV11-3 and TRBJ2-3; TRBD2 is a possible D gene (6 bases). Germline CDR1 is SGHNT and CDR2 is YENEEA. V was pared by 4 bases and J by 2 bases, with 10 bases between. This CDR3 contains 14 residues. CDR3 sequence (DNA): TGTGCCAGCAGCTCTCGCGGGGACACAGATACGCAGTATTTT. Encoded protein: CASSSRGDTDTQYF.

This clone was seen a handful of times. The chain is built from TRBV7-6 and TRBJ2-1, with 15 bases identical to TRBD2. There are 17 residues in the CDR3. V was pared by 5 bases and J by 8 bases, with 10 bases of the junction left unmatched. The V gene's germline CDR1 is SGHVS and CDR2 FNYEAQ. The CDR3 sequence: CASSPAGLAGGLDEQFF. The CDR3 DNA reads TGTGCCAGCAGCCCCGCCGGACTAGCGGGGGGGCTGGATGAGCAGTTCTTC.

The chain combines TRBV5-5 with TRBJ1-5; D remains ambiguous. Trimming stripped 4 bases from V and 5 bases from J, with 16 bases between. Per the germline V gene, CDR1 is SGHKS and CDR2 is YYEKEE (reference sequence). CDR3 length: 15 amino acids. CDR3 loop: CASSETQNWYQPQHF. CDR3 DNA: TGTGCCAGCAGCGAGACACAGAATTGGTATCAGCCCCAGCATTTT.

The chain recombines TRBV5-6 with TRBJ1-2; TRBD1 aligns across 9 bases. The germline gives CDR1 SGHDT, CDR2 YYEEEE. This CDR3 has 16 amino acids. Unmatched junction bases numbered 8, after V lost 4 bases and J lost 1 base. CDR3 nucleotides: TGTGCCAGCAGCCCTGGGACAGGGTTTCATAACTATGGCTACACCTTC. Translating gives CASSPGTGFHNYGYTF.

The rearrangement links TRBV7-9 to TRBJ1-1; 10 bases match TRBD1. Germline-derived CDR1 and CDR2 are SEHNR and FQNEAQ (reference sequence). With 11 bases clipped from V and 6 bases from J, the junction kept 6 bases outside the gene matches. This CDR3 contains 12 residues. CDR3 loop: CAGDRGQAEAFF. As DNA, the CDR3 is TGTGCCGGAGACAGGGGGCAGGCTGAAGCTTTCTTT. The whole variable domain, filled in from reference TRBV7-9 and TRBJ1-1, reads DTGVSQNPRHKITKRGQNVTFRCDPISEHNRLYWYRQTLGQGPEFLTYFQNEAQLEKSRLLSDRFSAERPKGSFSTLEIQRTEQGDSAMYLCAGDRGQAEAFFGQGTRLTVV.

The chain combines TRBV7-2 with TRBJ2-3; 10 bases are shared with TRBD2. CDR1 and CDR2 (germline): SGHTA, FQGNSA. V was clipped by 1 base and J by 1 base; unmatched bases: 8. The CDR3 runs to 18 residues. The CDR3 DNA reads as TGTGCCAGCAGCTTAGTAGAGCGGGGGGGCCGAGGCACAGATACGCAGTATTTT. The encoded protein is CASSLVERGGRGTDTQYF.

V is TRBV4-3 and J is TRBJ2-7, with 12 bases aligning to TRBD2. Germline trimming cut 0 bases from V and 4 bases from J; bases unmatched to any gene: 10. This CDR3 has 18 amino acids. The germline CDR1 and CDR2 sequences are LGHNA and YSLEER. Here the CDR3 DNA reads TGCGCCAGCAGCCAAGAACTAGCGGGGGGCCAAAACGATTACGAGCAGTACTTC. Translating it yields CASSQELAGGQNDYEQYF.

The V and J genes are TRBV5-4 and TRBJ2-3; no definite D call. The V end lost 4 bases, the J end lost 3 bases, and 9 bases lay between the germline ends. The germline CDR1 and CDR2 sequences are SGHNT and YYREEE (reference sequence). The CDR3 contains 13 residues. The CDR3 sequence is CASSIESTDTQYF. DNA for the CDR3: TGTGCCAGCAGCATAGAATCAACAGATACGCAGTATTTT.

The chain combines TRBV14 with TRBJ2-7, with 7 nucleotides matching TRBD2. There are 15 residues in the CDR3. Germline V gene sequence: CDR1 SGHDN, CDR2 FVKESK. J gave up 1 base and V 2 bases, and 5 bases lay outside the gene matches. Here the CDR3 reads CASSQQWGGSYEQYF. For the CDR3, the DNA is TGTGCCAGCAGCCAACAATGGGGGGGGTCCTACGAGCAGTACTTC. Using reference TRBV14 and TRBJ2-7 for the parts outside the CDR3, the full variable domain is EAGVTQFPSHSVIEKGQTVTLRCDPISGHDNLYWYRRVMGKEIKFLLHFVKESKQDESGMPNNRFLAERTGGTYSTLKVQPAELEDSGVYFCASSQQWGGSYEQYFGPGTRLTVT.

This chain uses TRBV27 with TRBJ2-3; TRBD1 might be the D (6 bases). V was clipped by 3 bases and J by 2 bases, with 9 bases between them. CDR3 size: 14 residues. Per germline, CDR1 MNHEY and CDR2 SMNVEV (reference sequence). This CDR3 is CASSFRQATDTQYF. Written as DNA, the CDR3 is TGTGCCAGCAGTTTCAGACAGGCCACAGATACGCAGTATTTT.

The V call is TRBV7-2, the J call TRBJ2-5, with 8 bases fitting TRBD1. The end of the DNA aligns better with TRBJ2-7, so the J call may be wrong. Per germline, CDR1 SGHTA and CDR2 FQGNSA. The CDR3 runs to 16 residues. The CDR3 nucleotides read TGTGCCAGCAGCAATCGACAGGGGAGCTCAAACTACGAGCAGTACTTC. Translation gives CASSNRQGSSNYEQYF.

This clone occurred once. The CDR3 loop is CASSQRGGAEYSPLHF. As DNA, the CDR3 is TGTGCCAGCAGCCAGAGGGGGGGGGCCGAATATTCACCCCTCCACTTT. The V and J genes are TRBV13 and TRBJ1-6, with D possibly matching TRBD1 (6 bases). The CDR3 totals 16 residues. Trimming took 5 bases from V and 8 from J, leaving 19 bases between them. In germline, CDR1 is PRHDT, CDR2 FYEKMQ (reference sequence).

This chain uses TRBV2 with TRBJ1-6, with 7 bases matching TRBD1. Germline CDR1 SNHLY, CDR2 FYNNEI. The CDR3 sequence is 16 residues long. V gave up 6 bases and J gave up 6 bases; unmatched junction bases: 11. CDR3 residues: CASRGQTGIGNSPLHF. CDR3 bases: TGTGCCAGCAGGGGACAGACTGGTATTGGTAATTCACCCCTCCACTTT.

The chain couples TRBV5-4 to TRBJ1-4; 10 bases agree with TRBD1. The CDR3 spans 15 residues. Trimming at V came to 4 bases and at J to 8 bases, leaving 8 bases not matched to a gene. In germline, CDR1 is SGHNT, CDR2 YYREEE (reference sequence). The CDR3 DNA is TGTGCCAGCAGCGTTCCGGGACAGGGGCCCGAAAAACTGTTTTTT. It encodes CASSVPGQGPEKLFF.

The chain employs TRBV5-4 and TRBJ2-3; tentatively, D is TRBD2 (6 bases). With 4 bases removed from V and 3 bases from J, the gap between germline ends came to 6 bases. This CDR3 has 12 residues. Germline-derived CDR1 and CDR2 are SGHNT and YYREEE (reference sequence). Here the CDR3 DNA reads TGTGCCAGCAGCCGGGGGACAGATACGCAGTATTTT. This codes for CASSRGTDTQYF.

V and J are TRBV29-1 and TRBJ1-2; maybe TRBD1 (6 bases). Trimming shortened V by 3 bases and J by 1 base, and 9 bases separated the two germline ends. In germline, CDR1 is SQVTM, CDR2 ANQGSEA. The CDR3 has 13 residues. CDR3 residues: CSVEEQGNYGYTF. The DNA of the CDR3 is TGCAGCGTTGAGGAACAGGGTAACTATGGCTACACCTTC.

This rearrangement joins TRBV30 to TRBJ1-1, with D maybe TRBD1 (5 bases). CDR3 length: 14 amino acids. Germline loops: CDR1 GTSNPN, CDR2 SVGIG (reference sequence). The ends were cut back, 8 bases at V and 9 bases at J, with 25 bases in the middle. CDR3 sequence (DNA): TGTGCCGCTGTCGGCTATGGAGGGGCGAACAAAGCTTTCTTT. Residues: CAAVGYGGANKAFF. Using reference TRBV30 and TRBJ1-1 for the parts outside the CDR3, the full variable domain is SQTIHQWPATLVQPVGSPLSLECTVEGTSNPNLYWYRQAAGRGLQLLFYSVGIGQISSEVPQNLSASRPQDRQFILSSKKLLLSDSGFYLCAAVGYGGANKAFFGQGTRLTVV.

The chain joins TRBV14 to TRBJ2-7; 7 bases agree with TRBD1. This CDR3 has 13 amino acids. The V gene end was trimmed by 3 bases and the J gene end by 12 bases; junction bases not matched to a gene: 11. Per germline, CDR1 SGHDN and CDR2 FVKESK. CDR3 DNA: TGTGCCAGCAGCCATCGGGGACAGATCTTCTCGTACTTC. This encodes CASSHRGQIFSYF.

This chain's CDR3 is CASSITSGTGLEDTQYF. The CDR3 bases are TGTGCCAGTAGTATAACGTCCGGGACAGGACTCGAAGATACGCAGTATTTT. The chain has TRBV19 and TRBJ2-3; TRBD1 aligns across 8 bases. V lost 2 bases and J lost 5; bases outside the gene matches: 12. Germline values: CDR1 LNHDA, CDR2 SQIVND (reference sequence). This CDR3 is built from 17 residues.

V is TRBV6-1 and J is TRBJ1-2, with 8 bases aligning to TRBD1. This CDR3 contains 13 residues. Trimming took 7 bases from V and 4 from J; bases not matched to a gene: 5. CDR1 is MNHNS, CDR2 SASEGT, per germline. The CDR3 region is CASTTGEGYGYTF. The CDR3 DNA reads as TGTGCCAGCACGACAGGGGAAGGCTATGGCTACACCTTC.

In this sample, this clone turned up a few times. The gene calls are TRBV4-3 and TRBJ2-5; D is possibly TRBD2 (7 bases). The CDR3 is made up of 16 amino acids. Trimming pared 4 bases from V and 5 bases from J, leaving 20 bases between. Germline CDR1 is LGHNA and CDR2 is YSLEER. CDR3 region: CASSRSRGGLGETQYF. The CDR3 DNA is TGCGCCAGCAGCCGATCGAGGGGGGGGCTAGGGGAGACCCAGTACTTC.

This chain links TRBV11-1 with TRBJ2-5, with 7 bases that match TRBD1. J gave up 2 bases and V 3 bases, and 9 bases lay outside the gene matches. CDR3 length: 16 amino acids. CDR1 and CDR2 from the germline V gene are SGHAT and FQDESV (reference sequence). In DNA, the CDR3 is TGTGCCAGCAGCTTGCCCCGGACAGGCCAGCAAGAGACCCAGTACTTC. Translating gives CASSLPRTGQQETQYF.

V gene TRBV5-1 combines with J gene TRBJ2-6, with D perhaps matching TRBD1 (5 bases). The CDR3 sequence is 18 residues long. V lost 4 bases to trimming and J lost 0 bases, with 17 bases between them. Germline CDR1 and CDR2: SGHRS and YFSETQ. The CDR3 DNA follows: TGCGCCAGCAGCGTAACAGGTCCCCAACCCTCTGGGGCCAACGTCCTGACTTTC. Translation: CASSVTGPQPSGANVLTF.